The 7 T cell receptor beta chains below come from one sample, sequenced in a study of cytomegalovirus exposure and HLA in healthy donors. The primer mix had 60 Vbeta and 13 Jbeta primers. Using immunoSEQ multiplex PCR, the repertoire was profiled, and TCRdb retains in-frame clones only, with some absent. Counted here are some 100,000 clones, 62% occurring once; the ten biggest clones make up approximately 5.8%. Specimen: PBMCs. These receptors were obtained from a woman in her twenties or thirties in good health and CMV-seropositive.

V and J are TRBV19 and TRBJ1-5; 7 bases fit TRBD1. This CDR3 is built from 14 residues. CDR1 and CDR2 from the germline V gene are LNHDA and SQIVND (reference sequence). V lost 4 bases and J lost 4; bases outside the gene matches: 4. CDR3 nucleotides: TGTGCCAGTAGTACGGGACAGACTAATCAGCCCCAGCATTTT. As protein: CASSTGQTNQPQHF.

V usage is TRBV6-6 and J usage is TRBJ1-5; D unclear. Per germline, CDR1 MNHNY and CDR2 SVGAGI (reference sequence). Trimming took 0 bases from V and 0 from J, leaving 9 bases between them. The length of the CDR3 is 16 residues. In DNA form, the CDR3 reads TGTGCCAGCAGTTACTCGGCGGATCATAGCAATCAGCCCCAGCATTTT. Its protein is CASSYSADHSNQPQHF.

The rearrangement joins TRBV5-1 to TRBJ1-6; 9 bases are shared with TRBD1. V lost 4 bases, J lost 8 bases, and 7 bases stayed unmatched. CDR3 size: 15 residues. In germline, CDR1 is SGHRS, CDR2 YFSETQ. The CDR3 protein is CASSQTGGRDSPLHF. The CDR3 nucleotides read TGCGCCAGCAGCCAGACAGGGGGAAGGGATTCACCCCTCCACTTT.

The rearrangement joins TRBV7-3 to TRBJ2-1; 7 bases are shared with TRBD2. This CDR3 has 16 residues. Germline CDR1 reads SGHTA; CDR2 reads FQGTGA. Unmatched junction bases numbered 8, after V lost 0 bases and J lost 6 bases. The chain's CDR3 is CASSLTSGGKINEQFF. DNA of the CDR3: TGTGCCAGCAGCTTAACATCGGGGGGAAAGATCAATGAGCAGTTCTTC.

The chain links TRBV9 to TRBJ2-3; 14 bases line up with TRBD2. Trimming at V came to 3 bases and at J to 2 bases, leaving 2 bases not matched to a gene. Per germline, CDR1 SGDLS and CDR2 YYNGEE. The CDR3 sequence is 16 residues long. The CDR3 nucleotides are TGTGCCAGCAGCGCGGGACTAGCGGGGGACACAGATACGCAGTATTTT. It encodes CASSAGLAGDTDTQYF.

This clone has just a few counts. The V and J genes are TRBV5-6 and TRBJ2-7; D remains ambiguous. V gave up 2 bases and J gave up 2 bases, with 8 bases separating them. CDR1 is SGHDT, CDR2 YYEEEE, per germline. The CDR3 contains 13 residues. The CDR3 DNA follows: TGTGCCAGCAGCTTTGTACAGACCTACGAGCAGTACTTC. The encoded protein is CASSFVQTYEQYF.

CDR3 region: CASSLRGARGYTF. The CDR3 bases are TGTGCCAGTAGTTTACGGGGGGCGCGAGGCTACACCTTC. This chain links TRBV19 with TRBJ1-2; D might be TRBD1 (6 bases). This CDR3 contains 13 residues. CDR1 and CDR2 (germline): LNHDA, SQIVND (reference sequence). With 5 bases removed from V and 8 bases from J, the gap between germline ends came to 15 bases. The variable domain in full, completed from reference TRBV19 and TRBJ1-2, reads DGGITQSPKYLFRKEGQNVTLSCEQNLNHDAMYWYRQDPGQGLRLIYYSQIVNDFQKGDIAEGYSVSREKKESFPLTVTSAQKNPTAFYLCASSLRGARGYTFGSGTRLTVV.